Shown below are 27 T cell receptor beta chains from a single sample sequenced in a study of blood T cell repertoires in COVID-19. Only in-frame clones appear in the TCRdb table, and some are missing; sequencing was by immunoSEQ multiplex PCR. The sample shows approximately 260,000 clones, 85% to 90% of them seen only once. The sample was peripheral blood. All receptors derive from a man aged 18 to 29 with active or convalescent COVID-19.

The rearrangement uses TRBV6-5 and TRBJ1-1; D might be TRBD1 (6 bases). This CDR3 is built from 13 residues. The V end lost 8 bases, the J end lost 4 bases, and 14 bases lay between the germline ends. Germline CDR1 is MNHEY and CDR2 is SVGAGI. CDR3 in DNA: TGTGCCAGCTCAAGGACAGAGGGCACTGAAGCTTTCTTT. It codes for CASSRTEGTEAFF.

V gene TRBV7-2 combines with J gene TRBJ1-4; 10 bases are a match to TRBD1. V lost 0 bases, J lost 12 bases, and 7 bases stayed unmatched. The CDR3 runs 15 residues. From germline, CDR1 is SGHTA and CDR2 FQGNSA. The CDR3 DNA sequence: TGTGCCAGCAGCTTAGCCACCGGGACAGGGGACGAACTGTTTTTT. It is translated as CASSLATGTGDELFF.

This clone showed up just a few times. The chain uses TRBV4-1 and TRBJ2-7; 10 nucleotides line up with TRBD2. Trimming took 3 bases from V and 2 from J; bases not matched to a gene: 7. Germline loops: CDR1 MGHRA, CDR2 YSYEKL. The CDR3 loop spans 16 amino acids. CDR3 sequence reads: CASSHVGGTSAYEQYF. The CDR3 DNA reads TGCGCCAGCAGCCACGTTGGGGGGACTAGCGCCTACGAGCAGTACTTC.

The V gene is TRBV18, the J gene TRBJ1-4; D may be TRBD1 (5 bases). Trimming removed 3 bases at V and 8 bases at J, with 10 bases between. This CDR3 comprises 13 residues. Germline CDR1 is KGHSH and CDR2 is LQKENI. DNA of the CDR3: TGTGCCAGCTCACCTTCCTCAGGGGAAAAACTGTTTTTT. Translated, it gives CASSPSSGEKLFF.

The rearrangement links TRBV2 to TRBJ2-7, with TRBD1 matching over 8 bases. The CDR3 spans 13 residues. Looked up from germline, CDR1 is SNHLY and CDR2 is FYNNEI. The ends lost 6 bases at V and 7 bases at J; junction bases unmatched: 8. In DNA, the CDR3 is TGTGCCAGCAGGGGGGACAGGACTGGAGAGCAGTACTTC. This codes for CASRGDRTGEQYF.

This chain links TRBV2 with TRBJ1-4; unclear D gene. Looked up from germline, CDR1 is SNHLY and CDR2 is FYNNEI. V was shortened by 8 bases and J by 7 bases, with 8 bases between the two germline ends. The CDR3 covers 11 residues. CDR3 coding DNA: TGTGCCAGCCGCTGGGCTGAAAAACTGTTTTTT. Protein sequence: CASRWAEKLFF.

The V gene is TRBV11-3, the J gene TRBJ2-5, with D maybe TRBD2 (5 bases). Trimming took 5 bases from V and 1 from J, leaving 8 bases between them. The germline V gene has CDR1 SGHNT and CDR2 YENEEA. The length of the CDR3 is 13 residues. The CDR3 coding sequence is TGTGCCAGCAGCACTAGACTCCAAGAGACCCAGTACTTC. Its protein product is CASSTRLQETQYF.

The chain joins TRBV19 to TRBJ2-5; TRBD2 matches at 12 bases. V was clipped by 3 bases and J by 1 base; unmatched bases: 3. Germline V lookup: CDR1 LNHDA, CDR2 SQIVND (reference sequence). The CDR3 extends over 16 amino acids. The DNA for the CDR3 is TGTGCCAGTAGTATCTGGACTAGCGGGGCCCAAGAGACCCAGTACTTC. Its protein is CASSIWTSGAQETQYF.

V usage is TRBV7-3 and J usage is TRBJ2-2, with D maybe TRBD1 (5 bases). V was trimmed by 5 bases and J by 3 bases, leaving 13 bases between them. Per germline, CDR1 SGHTA and CDR2 FQGTGA. The CDR3 spans 15 residues. CDR3 residues: CASSLQGPYTGELFF. The DNA for the CDR3 is TGTGCCAGCAGCCTTCAGGGTCCGTACACCGGGGAGCTGTTTTTT. Full variable domain (missing parts from reference TRBV7-3 and TRBJ2-2): GAGVSQTPSNKVTEKGKYVELRCDPISGHTALYWYRQSLGQGPEFLIYFQGTGAADDSGLPNDRFFAVRPEGSVSTLKIQRTERGDSAVYLCASSLQGPYTGELFFGEGSRLTVL.

The J gene is TRBJ2-7, the V gene TRBV9; 9 positions agree with TRBD2. The germline CDR1 and CDR2 sequences are SGDLS and YYNGEE. V lost 0 bases, J lost 5 bases, and 6 bases stayed unmatched. The CDR3 totals 15 residues. CDR3 in amino acids: CASSVGGSSGNEQYF. The CDR3 DNA is TGTGCCAGCAGCGTAGGGGGTTCTAGCGGGAACGAGCAGTACTTC.

This chain joins TRBV6-5 and TRBJ2-7; D possibly corresponds to TRBD2 (5 bases). In germline, CDR1 is MNHEY, CDR2 SVGAGI. CDR3 length equals 12 residues. With 7 bases removed from V and 3 bases from J, the gap between germline ends came to 10 bases. The CDR3 here is CASNKEDYEQYF. The CDR3 region has the DNA TGTGCCAGCAATAAGGAGGACTACGAGCAGTACTTC.

This clone appeared once. The CDR3 spells CASKGNTIYF. CDR3 sequence (DNA): TGTGCCAGCAAGGGGAACACCATATATTTT. V gene TRBV2 combines with J gene TRBJ1-3, with D possibly TRBD1 on 5 matching bases. Trimming took 7 bases from V and 7 from J, leaving 5 bases between them. The CDR3 sequence is 10 residues long. From germline, CDR1 is SNHLY and CDR2 FYNNEI.

The chain uses TRBV29-1 and TRBJ2-3, with 13 positions matching TRBD2. The CDR3 totals 19 residues. Germline V gene data show CDR1 as SQVTM and CDR2 as ANQGSEA. Germline trimming cut 2 bases from V and 0 bases from J; bases unmatched to any gene: 11. The CDR3 loop is CSVENRVTSGGLSTDTQYF. In DNA form, the CDR3 reads TGCAGCGTTGAAAATCGCGTGACTAGCGGGGGGCTTAGCACAGATACGCAGTATTTT.

This rearrangement joins TRBV4-1 to TRBJ1-1, with 7 nucleotides matching TRBD1. Per the germline V gene, CDR1 is MGHRA and CDR2 is YSYEKL. V lost 4 bases and J lost 4; bases outside the gene matches: 15. The CDR3 covers 17 residues. CDR3 nucleotides: TGCGCCAGCAGCCCTGATGAGGGGGCGTATTACAGCACTGAAGCTTTCTTT. The encoded protein is CASSPDEGAYYSTEAFF.

V usage is TRBV28 and J usage is TRBJ1-3; D unresolved. Germline CDR1 MDHEN, CDR2 SYDVKM. This CDR3 region has 14 residues. Trimming took off 6 bases at V and 2 bases at J, with 11 bases between the two ends. The CDR3 loop reads CASRPSRAGNTIYF. The CDR3 bases are TGTGCCAGCAGACCCTCGAGGGCTGGAAACACCATATATTTT.

The chain links TRBV6-5 to TRBJ1-4; TRBD1 aligns across 9 bases. The CDR3 length is 14 residues. Germline CDR1 MNHEY, CDR2 SVGAGI. The trim removed 5 bases at V and 8 bases at J, leaving 6 bases unmatched. CDR3 residues: CASSTGTGREKLFF. As DNA, the CDR3 is TGTGCCAGCAGTACCGGGACAGGGAGAGAAAAACTGTTTTTT.

V gene TRBV3-1 (or the pseudogene TRBV3-2) combines with J gene TRBJ1-5; TRBD1 is a possible D gene (5 bases). V lost 2 bases, J lost 1 base, and 6 bases lay in between. Per the germline V gene, CDR1 is LGHDT and CDR2 is YNNKEL (reference sequence). This CDR3 comprises 14 residues. CDR3 nucleotide sequence: TGTGCCAGCAGCCAACAGGGAAGCAATCAGCCCCAGCATTTT. Its translation: CASSQQGSNQPQHF.

The chain is built from TRBV7-2 and TRBJ2-7; TRBD2 is a possible D gene (5 bases). The CDR3 extends over 15 amino acids. Looked up from germline, CDR1 is SGHTA and CDR2 is FQGNSA. Trimming pared 4 bases from V and 2 bases from J, leaving 15 bases between. CDR3 sequence reads: CASSSGLADPYEQYF. The CDR3 nucleotides read TGTGCCAGCAGCTCCGGACTGGCGGACCCCTACGAGCAGTACTTC.

The CDR3 DNA sequence: TGTGCCAGCAGCCTCCAGGTGAACACTGAAGCTTTCTTT. Its translation: CASSLQVNTEAFF. This chain uses TRBV7-3 with TRBJ1-1; D unclear. CDR3 size: 13 residues. V was trimmed by 5 bases and J by 0 bases, leaving 7 bases between them. Germline CDR1 reads SGHTA; CDR2 reads FQGTGA. The entire variable domain, with the rest obtained from reference TRBV7-3 and TRBJ1-1, is as follows: GAGVSQTPSNKVTEKGKYVELRCDPISGHTALYWYRQSLGQGPEFLIYFQGTGAADDSGLPNDRFFAVRPEGSVSTLKIQRTERGDSAVYLCASSLQVNTEAFFGQGTRLTVV.

V and J are TRBV28 and TRBJ1-4; D uncertain. The ends were cut back, 7 bases at V and 4 bases at J, with 13 bases in the middle. CDR3 length equals 14 residues. Germline-derived CDR1 and CDR2 are MDHEN and SYDVKM. The CDR3 spells CASNLGGYNEKLFF. The DNA for the CDR3 is TGTGCCAGCAACTTGGGCGGGTATAATGAAAAACTGTTTTTT.

The chain links TRBV19 to TRBJ2-7, with TRBD2 matching 8 bases. The CDR3 loop spans 16 amino acids. Germline trimming cut 6 bases from V and 1 base from J; bases unmatched to any gene: 11. Germline CDR1 and CDR2: LNHDA and SQIVND (reference sequence). The CDR3 nucleotides read TGTGCCAGTAGCATGCGATCGGGACTAGAGTCCTACGAGCAGTACTTC. Translation: CASSMRSGLESYEQYF.

This chain joins TRBV18 and TRBJ1-2; 7 positions agree with TRBD1. The CDR3 has 15 amino acids. V lost 4 bases and J lost 6; bases outside the gene matches: 11. Germline V gene lookup returns CDR1 KGHSH and CDR2 LQKENI. As DNA, the CDR3 is TGTGCCAGCTCACTACTAGGGACAGAAGAAAATGGCTACACCTTC. Translated: CASSLLGTEENGYTF.

The chain joins TRBV7-9 to TRBJ1-2; weak D call: TRBD1 (6 bases). Trimming cost V 4 bases and J 4 bases, with 13 bases left between them. The CDR3 sequence is 14 residues long. Germline assignment: CDR1 SEHNR and CDR2 FQNEAQ (reference sequence). The CDR3 DNA is TGTGCCAGCAGCTCGACAGGACCCCTCTATGGCTACACCTTC. Protein sequence: CASSSTGPLYGYTF. Combining the CDR3 with reference TRBV7-9 and TRBJ1-2 gives the whole variable domain DTGVSQNPRHKITKRGQNVTFRCDPISEHNRLYWYRQTLGQGPEFLTYFQNEAQLEKSRLLSDRFSAERPKGSFSTLEIQRTEQGDSAMYLCASSSTGPLYGYTFGSGTRLTVV.

This clone was detected only a few times. The chain joins TRBV5-5 to TRBJ1-1; perhaps TRBD1 as D (5 bases). CDR3 length: 12 amino acids. V lost 7 bases to trimming and J lost 1 base, with 8 bases between them. CDR1 is SGHKS, CDR2 YYEKEE, per germline (reference sequence). This CDR3 reads CASHGGNTEAFF. CDR3 nucleotide sequence: TGTGCCAGCCACGGGGGGAACACTGAAGCTTTCTTT.

In DNA form, the CDR3 reads TGTGCTAGTGGACTCCAGGGGGGTACTGAAGCTTTCTTT. Amino acids: CASGLQGGTEAFF. V usage is TRBV12-5 and J usage is TRBJ1-1, with 7 bases that match TRBD1. Germline V gene sequence: CDR1 LGHNT, CDR2 FRNRAP. The V segment lost 6 bases and the J segment 5 bases; nucleotides outside the gene matches: 6. The length of the CDR3 is 13 residues. The full variable domain, completed using reference TRBV12-5 and TRBJ1-1, is DARVTQTPRHKVTEMGQEVTMRCQPILGHNTVFWYRQTMMQGLELLAYFRNRAPLDDSGMPKDRFSAEMPDATLATLKIQPSEPRDSAVYFCASGLQGGTEAFFGQGTRLTVV.

This clone was seen once. The chain links TRBV9 to TRBJ1-1, with D possibly being TRBD1 (6 bases). The CDR3 is 16 residues long. CDR1 is SGDLS and CDR2 is YYNGEE in the germline V gene. V lost 4 bases and J 0 bases, leaving 16 bases between the germline ends. The CDR3: CASSSLRGGLNTEAFF. As DNA, the CDR3 is TGTGCCAGCAGCTCCCTGCGGGGGGGCCTGAACACTGAAGCTTTCTTT.

The V and J genes are TRBV11-2 and TRBJ2-7; 8 positions agree with TRBD1. The CDR3 runs to 14 residues. CDR1 is SGHAT, CDR2 FQNNGV, per germline. V was clipped by 5 bases and J by 2 bases; unmatched bases: 5. The CDR3 loop reads CASSLGTGAYEQYF. DNA of the CDR3: TGTGCCAGCAGCCTGGGGACAGGAGCCTACGAGCAGTACTTC. Drawing the rest from reference TRBV11-2 and TRBJ2-7, the complete variable domain is EAGVAQSPRYKIIEKRQSVAFWCNPISGHATLYWYQQILGQGPKLLIQFQNNGVVDDSQLPKDRFSAERLKGVDSTLKIQPAKLEDSAVYLCASSLGTGAYEQYFGPGTRLTVT.